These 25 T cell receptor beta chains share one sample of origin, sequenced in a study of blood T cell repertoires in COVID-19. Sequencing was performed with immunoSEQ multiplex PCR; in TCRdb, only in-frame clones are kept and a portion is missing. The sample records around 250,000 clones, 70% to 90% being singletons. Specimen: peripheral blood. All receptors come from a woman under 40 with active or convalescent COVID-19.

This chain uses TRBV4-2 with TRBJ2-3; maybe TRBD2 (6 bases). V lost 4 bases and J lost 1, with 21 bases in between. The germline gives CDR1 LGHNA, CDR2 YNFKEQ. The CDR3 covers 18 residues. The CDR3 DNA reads TGTGCCAGCAGCCTGGAGGGTCGTCGGGGAGATGGCACAGATACGCAGTATTTT. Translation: CASSLEGRRGDGTDTQYF.

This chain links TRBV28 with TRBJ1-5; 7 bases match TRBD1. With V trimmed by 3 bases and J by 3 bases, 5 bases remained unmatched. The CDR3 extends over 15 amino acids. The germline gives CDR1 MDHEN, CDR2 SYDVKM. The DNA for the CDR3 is TGTGCCAGCAGTTTCGGGACAGCACCCAATCAGCCCCAGCATTTT. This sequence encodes CASSFGTAPNQPQHF.

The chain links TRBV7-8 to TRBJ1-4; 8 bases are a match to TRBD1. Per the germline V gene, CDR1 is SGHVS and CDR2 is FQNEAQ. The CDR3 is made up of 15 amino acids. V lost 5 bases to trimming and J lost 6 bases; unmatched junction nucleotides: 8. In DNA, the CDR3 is TGTGCCAGCAGCCCCCAGGGGGCTGGCGATGAAAAACTGTTTTTT. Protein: CASSPQGAGDEKLFF.

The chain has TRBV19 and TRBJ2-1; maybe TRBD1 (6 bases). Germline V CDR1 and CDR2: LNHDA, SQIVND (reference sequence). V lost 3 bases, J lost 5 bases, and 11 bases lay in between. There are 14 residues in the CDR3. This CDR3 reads CASSIQGRNNEQFF. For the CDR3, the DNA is TGTGCCAGTAGTATTCAGGGGCGCAACAATGAGCAGTTCTTC.

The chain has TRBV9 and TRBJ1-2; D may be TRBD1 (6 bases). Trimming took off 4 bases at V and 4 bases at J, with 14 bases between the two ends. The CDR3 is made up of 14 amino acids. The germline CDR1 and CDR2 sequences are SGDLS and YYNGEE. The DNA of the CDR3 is TGTGCCAGCAGCCCAAGGGGGGGCTCCTATGGCTACACCTTC. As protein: CASSPRGGSYGYTF.

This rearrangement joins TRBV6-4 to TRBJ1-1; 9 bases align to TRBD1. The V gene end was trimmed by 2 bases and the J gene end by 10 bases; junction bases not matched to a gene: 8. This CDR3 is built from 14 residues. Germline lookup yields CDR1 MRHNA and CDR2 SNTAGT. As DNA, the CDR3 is TGTGCCAGCAGTGACGCCCCGTGGACAGGGGTAGCTTTCTTT. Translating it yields CASSDAPWTGVAFF.

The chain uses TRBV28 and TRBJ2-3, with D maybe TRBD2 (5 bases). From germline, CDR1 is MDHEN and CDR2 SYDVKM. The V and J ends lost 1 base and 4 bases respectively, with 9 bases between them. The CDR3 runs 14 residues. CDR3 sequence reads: CASSLLGEPDTQYF. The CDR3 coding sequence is TGTGCCAGCAGTTTATTGGGAGAGCCAGATACGCAGTATTTT.

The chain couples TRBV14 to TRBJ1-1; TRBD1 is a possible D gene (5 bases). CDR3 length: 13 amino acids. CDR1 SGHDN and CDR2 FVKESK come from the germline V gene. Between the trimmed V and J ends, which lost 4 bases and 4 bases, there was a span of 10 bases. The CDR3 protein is CASSLTVLTEAFF. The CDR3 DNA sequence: TGTGCCAGCAGCCTGACAGTGCTCACTGAAGCTTTCTTT.

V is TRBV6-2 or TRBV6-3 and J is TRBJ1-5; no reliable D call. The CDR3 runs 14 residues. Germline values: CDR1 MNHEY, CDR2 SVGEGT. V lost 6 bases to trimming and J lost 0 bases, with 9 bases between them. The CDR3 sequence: CASSPSYSNQPQHF. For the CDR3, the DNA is TGTGCCAGCAGCCCGTCGTATAGCAATCAGCCCCAGCATTTT.

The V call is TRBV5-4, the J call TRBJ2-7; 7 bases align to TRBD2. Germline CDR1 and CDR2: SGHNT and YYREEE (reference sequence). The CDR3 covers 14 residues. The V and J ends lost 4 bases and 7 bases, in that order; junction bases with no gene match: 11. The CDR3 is CASSPFGAGREQYF. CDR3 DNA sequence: TGTGCCAGCAGCCCGTTTGGAGCGGGGAGGGAGCAGTACTTC. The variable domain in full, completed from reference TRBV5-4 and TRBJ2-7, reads ETGVTQSPTHLIKTRGQQVTLRCSSQSGHNTVSWYQQALGQGPQFIFQYYREEENGRGNFPPRFSGLQFPNYSSELNVNALELDDSALYLCASSPFGAGREQYFGPGTRLTVT.

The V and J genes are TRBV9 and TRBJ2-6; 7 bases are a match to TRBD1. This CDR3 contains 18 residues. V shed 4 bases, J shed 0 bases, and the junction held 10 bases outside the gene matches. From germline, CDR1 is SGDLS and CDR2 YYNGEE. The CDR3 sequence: CASSLPGTVGSGANVLTF. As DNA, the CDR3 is TGTGCCAGCAGCCTGCCCGGGACAGTGGGCTCTGGGGCCAACGTCCTGACTTTC.

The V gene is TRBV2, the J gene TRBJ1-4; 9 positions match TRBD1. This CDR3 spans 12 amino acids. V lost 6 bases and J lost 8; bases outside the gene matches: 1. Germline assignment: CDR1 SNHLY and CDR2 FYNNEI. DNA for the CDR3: TGTGCCAGCAGGACAGGGGGAGAAAAACTGTTTTTT. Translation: CASRTGGEKLFF.

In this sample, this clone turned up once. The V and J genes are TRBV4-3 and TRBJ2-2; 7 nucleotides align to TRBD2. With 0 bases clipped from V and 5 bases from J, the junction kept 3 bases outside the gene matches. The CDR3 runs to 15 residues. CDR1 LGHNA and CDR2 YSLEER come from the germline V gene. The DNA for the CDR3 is TGCGCCAGCAGCCAAGACCCGGGAGGTACCGGGGAGCTGTTTTTT. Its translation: CASSQDPGGTGELFF.

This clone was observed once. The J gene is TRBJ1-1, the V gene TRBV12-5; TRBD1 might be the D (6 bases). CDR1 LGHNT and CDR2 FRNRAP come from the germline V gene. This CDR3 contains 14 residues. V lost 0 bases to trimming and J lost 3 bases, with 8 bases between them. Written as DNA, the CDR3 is TGTGCTAGTGGTTTGGTTAACAGGGACACTGAAGCTTTCTTT. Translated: CASGLVNRDTEAFF.

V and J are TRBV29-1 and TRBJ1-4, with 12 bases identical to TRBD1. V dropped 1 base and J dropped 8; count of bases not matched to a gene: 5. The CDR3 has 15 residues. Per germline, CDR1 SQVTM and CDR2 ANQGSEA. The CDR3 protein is CSVEGEGTGGEKLFF. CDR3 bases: TGCAGCGTTGAAGGGGAAGGGACAGGGGGCGAAAAACTGTTTTTT.

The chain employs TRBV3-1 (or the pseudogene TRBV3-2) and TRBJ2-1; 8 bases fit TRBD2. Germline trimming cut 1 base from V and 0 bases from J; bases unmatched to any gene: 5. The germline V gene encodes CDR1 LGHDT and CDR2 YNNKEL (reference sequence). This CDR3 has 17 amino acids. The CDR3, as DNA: TGTGCCAGCAGCCAAGGTAGCGGGGTGAGCTCCTACAATGAGCAGTTCTTC. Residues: CASSQGSGVSSYNEQFF.

CDR3 DNA: TGTGCCAGCGCCAGGGAGGCCAGGGTATGGTCACCCCTCCACTTT. This gives the protein CASAREARVWSPLHF. V gene TRBV27 combines with J gene TRBJ1-6; D may be TRBD1 (5 bases). CDR1 and CDR2 from the germline V gene are MNHEY and SMNVEV (reference sequence). The V end was cut by 8 bases, the J end by 10 bases, with 21 bases between. The CDR3 is 15 amino acids.

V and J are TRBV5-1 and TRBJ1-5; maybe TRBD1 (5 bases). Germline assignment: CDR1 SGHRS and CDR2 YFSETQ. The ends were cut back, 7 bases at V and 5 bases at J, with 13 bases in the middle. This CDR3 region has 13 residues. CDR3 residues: CASRTGSDQPQHF. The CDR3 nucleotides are TGCGCCAGCCGTACAGGATCTGATCAGCCCCAGCATTTT.

DNA for the CDR3: TGTGCCAGCAGTTTGGCGGTAGCGGGGGGGCCTAGGAACGAGCAGTACTTC. Translating gives CASSLAVAGGPRNEQYF. The chain uses TRBV27 and TRBJ2-7; 11 nucleotides agree with TRBD2. V shed 3 bases and J 5 bases; nucleotides not matched to a gene: 12. CDR1 is MNHEY, CDR2 SMNVEV, per germline (reference sequence). The CDR3 extends over 17 amino acids.

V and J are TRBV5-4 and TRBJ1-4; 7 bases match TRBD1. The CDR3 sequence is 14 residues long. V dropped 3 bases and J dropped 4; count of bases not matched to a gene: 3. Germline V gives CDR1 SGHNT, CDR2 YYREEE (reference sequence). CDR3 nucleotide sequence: TGTGCCAGCAGCTGGGACAGACTTAATGAAAAACTGTTTTTT. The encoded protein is CASSWDRLNEKLFF.

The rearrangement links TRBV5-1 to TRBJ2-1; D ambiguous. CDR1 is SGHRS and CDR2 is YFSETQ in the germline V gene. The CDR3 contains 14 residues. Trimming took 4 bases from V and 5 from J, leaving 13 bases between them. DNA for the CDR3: TGCGCCAGCAGCACCGTCTCACTCAACAATGAGCAGTTCTTC. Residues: CASSTVSLNNEQFF.

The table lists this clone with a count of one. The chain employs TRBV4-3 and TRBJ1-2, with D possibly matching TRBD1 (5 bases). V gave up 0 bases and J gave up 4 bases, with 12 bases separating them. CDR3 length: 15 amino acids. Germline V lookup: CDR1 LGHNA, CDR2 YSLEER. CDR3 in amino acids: CASSQDMGQFYGYTF. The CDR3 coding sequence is TGCGCCAGCAGCCAAGATATGGGGCAGTTCTATGGCTACACCTTC.

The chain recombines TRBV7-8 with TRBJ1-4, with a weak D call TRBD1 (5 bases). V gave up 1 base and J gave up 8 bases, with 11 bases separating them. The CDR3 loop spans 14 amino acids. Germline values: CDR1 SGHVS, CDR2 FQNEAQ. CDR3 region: CASSLGPGREKLFF. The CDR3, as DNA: TGTGCCAGCAGCTTAGGCCCAGGGCGGGAAAAACTGTTTTTT.

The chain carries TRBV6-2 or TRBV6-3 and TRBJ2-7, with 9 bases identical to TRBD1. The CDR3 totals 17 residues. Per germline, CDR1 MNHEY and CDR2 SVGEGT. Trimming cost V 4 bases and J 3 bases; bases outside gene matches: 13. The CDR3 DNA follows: TGTGCCAGCAGTTCCTTGTACGACAGGGGGAACATCTACGAGCAGTACTTC. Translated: CASSSLYDRGNIYEQYF.

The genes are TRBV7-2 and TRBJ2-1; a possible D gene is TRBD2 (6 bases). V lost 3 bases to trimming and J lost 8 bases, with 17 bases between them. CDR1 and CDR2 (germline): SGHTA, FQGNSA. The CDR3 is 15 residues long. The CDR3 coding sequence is TGTGCCAGCAGCTTTCCGGGACTTTCCTTGGATGAGCAGTTCTTC. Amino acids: CASSFPGLSLDEQFF.